The present TCR beta chain was sequenced within a study of T cell clonality in common variable immunodeficiency. Points from the study as a whole: What drives increased CVID clonality needs T cell subpopulation sequencing.

This clone appeared a few times. Its target is unknown. The read ends 3 residues early relative to the CDR3; the germline J gene fills the gap. Germline CDR1 reads LNHDA; CDR2 reads SQIVND (reference sequence). The CDR3 covers 13 residues. The germline V and J ends were trimmed by 6 bases and 8 bases, with 14 bases remaining between them. Measured with immunoSEQ multiplex PCR; TCRdb has only the in-frame clones, and not every one. This repertoire lists fewer than 55,000 clones without singletons; approximately 2% sits in the top ten. The sequenced sample consisted of peripheral blood mononuclear cells. This chain uses TRBV19 with TRBJ2-1; the D gene is possibly TRBD2 (6 bases). The receptor comes from a person between 18 and 75 years old in good health. Incomplete CDR3 DNA: TGTGCCAGTAGACCCCGACTAGGTGATGAG. As protein: CASRPRLGDE. The full CDR3 protein reads CASRPRLGDEQFF.